This T cell receptor beta chain was obtained from a study of glioma-infiltrating T cells after dendritic cell vaccination. The study, taken as a whole, reports: Only a small number of patients had complete blood and tumor samples. Higher pretreatment TIL content predicted longer progression-free time and survival.

The primer mix had 60 V beta and 13 J beta primers. The method was immunoSEQ multiplex PCR; TCRdb's version includes in-frame clones alone and lacks a portion of them. The table has 45,000 to 55,000 clones, around 86% seen once. The CDR3 length is 17 residues. Turning to this clone: Its target is not known.

This TCR was sampled from a human donor with glioblastoma. The chain couples TRBV21-1 to TRBJ1-2; no DNA check was done on the table's D call, TRBD1. TRBV21-1 constitutes a pseudogene. Here the sequenced sample was blood, taken before dendritic cell vaccination. The CDR3 DNA reads as TGTGCCAGCAGCCCCCACAGGGGGACAGGGGAACTCTATGGCTACACCTTC. Protein: CASSPHRGTGELYGYTF.